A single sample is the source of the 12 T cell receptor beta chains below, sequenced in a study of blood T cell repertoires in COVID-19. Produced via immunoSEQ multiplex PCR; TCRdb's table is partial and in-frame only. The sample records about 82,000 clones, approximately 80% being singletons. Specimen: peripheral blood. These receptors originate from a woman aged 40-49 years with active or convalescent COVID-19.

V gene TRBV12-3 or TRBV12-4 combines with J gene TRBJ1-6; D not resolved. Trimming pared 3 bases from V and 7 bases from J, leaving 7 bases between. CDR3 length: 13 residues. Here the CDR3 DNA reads TGTGCCAGCAGTTTCCAGGTCAATTCACCCCTCCACTTT. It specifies CASSFQVNSPLHF.

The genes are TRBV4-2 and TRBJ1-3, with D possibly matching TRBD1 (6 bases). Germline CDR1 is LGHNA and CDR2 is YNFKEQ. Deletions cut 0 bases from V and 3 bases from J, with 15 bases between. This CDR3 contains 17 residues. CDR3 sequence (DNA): TGTGCCAGCAGCCAAGACGCCCGGACAGACTATGGAAACACCATATATTTT. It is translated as CASSQDARTDYGNTIYF.

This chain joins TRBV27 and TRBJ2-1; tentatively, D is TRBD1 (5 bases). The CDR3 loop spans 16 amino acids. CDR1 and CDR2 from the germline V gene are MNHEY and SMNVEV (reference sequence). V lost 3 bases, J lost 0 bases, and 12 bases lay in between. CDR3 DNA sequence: TGTGCCAGCAGTTTGACACGACAGAGCTCCTACAATGAGCAGTTCTTC. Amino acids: CASSLTRQSSYNEQFF.

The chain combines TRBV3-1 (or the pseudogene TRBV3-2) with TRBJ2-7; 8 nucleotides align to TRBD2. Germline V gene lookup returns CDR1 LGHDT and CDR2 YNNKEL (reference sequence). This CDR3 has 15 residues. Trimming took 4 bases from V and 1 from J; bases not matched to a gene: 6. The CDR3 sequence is CASSPKRERSYEQYF. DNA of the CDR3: TGTGCCAGCAGCCCAAAGCGGGAGAGGTCCTACGAGCAGTACTTC.

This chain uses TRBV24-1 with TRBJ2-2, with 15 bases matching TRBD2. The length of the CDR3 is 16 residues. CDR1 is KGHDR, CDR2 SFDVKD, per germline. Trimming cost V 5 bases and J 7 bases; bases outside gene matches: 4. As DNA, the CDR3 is TGTGCCACCAGTGGGGGACTAGCGGGAGGTCTCGGGGAGCTGTTTTTT. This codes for CATSGGLAGGLGELFF.

Written as DNA, the CDR3 is TGTGCCAGCGTGGGGACAGCCCCGAACACTGAAGCTTTCTTT. Its translation: CASVGTAPNTEAFF. The V call is TRBV27, the J call TRBJ1-1; 7 nucleotides agree with TRBD1. With V trimmed by 8 bases and J by 1 base, 7 bases remained unmatched. Germline CDR1 and CDR2: MNHEY and SMNVEV (reference sequence). This CDR3 spans 14 amino acids.

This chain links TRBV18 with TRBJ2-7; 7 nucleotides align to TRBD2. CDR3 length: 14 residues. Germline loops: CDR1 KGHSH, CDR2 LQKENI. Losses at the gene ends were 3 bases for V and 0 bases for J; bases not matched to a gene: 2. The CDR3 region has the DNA TGTGCCAGCTCACCCGGGGGGTCCTCCTACGAGCAGTACTTC. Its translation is CASSPGGSSYEQYF. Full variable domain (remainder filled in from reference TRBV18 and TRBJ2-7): NAGVMQNPRHLVRRRGQEARLRCSPMKGHSHVYWYRQLPEEGLKFMVYLQKENIIDESGMPKERFSAEFPKEGPSILRIQQVVRGDSAAYFCASSPGGSSYEQYFGPGTRLTVT.

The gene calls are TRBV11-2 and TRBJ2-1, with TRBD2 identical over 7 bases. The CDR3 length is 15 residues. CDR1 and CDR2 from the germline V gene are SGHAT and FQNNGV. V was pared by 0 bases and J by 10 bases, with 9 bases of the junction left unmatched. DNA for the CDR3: TGTGCCAGCAGCTTAGATTATGGAGCGGGACGGGAGCAGTTCTTC. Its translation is CASSLDYGAGREQFF.

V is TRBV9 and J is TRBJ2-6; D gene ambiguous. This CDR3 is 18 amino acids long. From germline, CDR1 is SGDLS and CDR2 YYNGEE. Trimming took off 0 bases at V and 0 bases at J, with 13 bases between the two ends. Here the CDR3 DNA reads TGTGCCAGCAGCGTAGGCACAGCTCCATACTCTGGGGCCAACGTCCTGACTTTC. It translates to CASSVGTAPYSGANVLTF. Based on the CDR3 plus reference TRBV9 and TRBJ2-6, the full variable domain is DSGVTQTPKHLITATGQRVTLRCSPRSGDLSVYWYQQSLDQGLQFLIQYYNGEERAKGNILERFSAQQFPDLHSELNLSSLELGDSALYFCASSVGTAPYSGANVLTFGAGSRLTVL.

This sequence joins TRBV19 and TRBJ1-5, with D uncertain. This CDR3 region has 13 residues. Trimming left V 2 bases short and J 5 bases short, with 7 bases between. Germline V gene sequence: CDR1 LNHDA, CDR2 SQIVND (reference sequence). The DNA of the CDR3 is TGTGCCAGTAGTATAAATCTTGATCAGCCCCAGCATTTT. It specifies CASSINLDQPQHF.

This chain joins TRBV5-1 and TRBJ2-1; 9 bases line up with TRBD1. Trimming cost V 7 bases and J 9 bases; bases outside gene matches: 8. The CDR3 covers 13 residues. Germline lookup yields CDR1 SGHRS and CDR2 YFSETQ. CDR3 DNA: TGCGCCAGCGGGAGACAGGGGGGGAGTGAGCAGTTCTTC. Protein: CASGRQGGSEQFF.

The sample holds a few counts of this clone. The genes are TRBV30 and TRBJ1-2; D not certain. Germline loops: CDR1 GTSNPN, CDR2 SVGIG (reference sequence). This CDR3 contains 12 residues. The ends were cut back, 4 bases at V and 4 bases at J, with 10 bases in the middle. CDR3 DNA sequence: TGTGCCTGGAAAAAGCTCTCCTATGGCTACACCTTC. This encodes CAWKKLSYGYTF.